This T cell receptor beta chain is from a study of OX40 agonist ivuxolimab in advanced cancers. Study background: The dose-escalation cohort had hepatocellular carcinoma, melanoma, renal cell or head and neck cancer. The group had a mean age of 60 years, ranged from 23 to 79, and was approximately 81% male.

Assay used: immunoSEQ multiplex PCR; TCRdb lists only in-frame clones, some missing. This sample yields 60,000 to 100,000 clones, of which about 92% are seen a single time; approximately 0.5% belongs to the top ten. In the case of this clone: Its matching antigen is unknown.

General study findings and limits: Circulating CD4+ and CD8+ T cells showed clonal expansion by week 6 at 0.1 to 3.0 mg/kg. Normalized expansion of T-cell clones was also low for some nonresponders.

Germline V lookup: CDR1 SGHRS, CDR2 YFSETQ. V was shortened by 3 bases and J by 1 base, with 11 bases between the two germline ends. The CDR3 extends over 15 amino acids. Material: CD4+ or CD8+ T cells sorted from blood, obtained in a trial of the OX40 agonist ivuxolimab. The V and J genes are TRBV5-1 and TRBJ1-3; D gene uncertain. The receptor comes from an adult with an advanced solid tumor such as melanoma, head and neck, liver or kidney cancer. The CDR3 reads CASSYLEGSGNTIYF. CDR3 sequence (DNA): TGCGCCAGCAGCTACCTGGAAGGATCTGGAAACACCATATATTTT. Together with reference TRBV5-1 and TRBJ1-3, the CDR3 gives the full variable domain: KAGVTQTPRYLIKTRGQQVTLSCSPISGHRSVSWYQQTPGQGLQFLFEYFSETQRNKGNFPGRFSGRQFSNSRSEMNVSTLELGDSALYLCASSYLEGSGNTIYFGEGSWLTVV.